Sequencing of this T cell receptor beta chain was carried out in a study of T cell clones after liver transplantation. On the study more broadly: Subjects received no induction therapy and standard immunosuppression until randomization at 12-24 months post-transplant.

Profiling relied on immunoSEQ multiplex PCR, and the TCRdb table lists in-frame clones only, not all of them. The sample lists about 15,000 clones, about 90% seen once, with around half in the top ten. The sample holds one count of this clone. The antigen is not known. Study-wide points: Compared with third party-reactive sequences, donor-reactive ones declined more, independent of withdrawal success. Conclusions were preliminary, with small, heterogeneous patient groups. In two subjects, few donor cells limited the measurable donor-reactive repertoire.

Germline assignment: CDR1 MNHEY and CDR2 SMNVEV (reference sequence). This CDR3 is 14 amino acids long. V gave up 6 bases and J gave up 4 bases, with 15 bases separating them. This receptor was taken from a human donor who received a liver transplant. Source: CD8+ T cells from blood, taken before liver transplant. The chain links TRBV27 to TRBJ1-1; possible D gene TRBD1, 5 bases. The CDR3 here is CASRPWGAGTEAFF. The CDR3 DNA is TGTGCCAGCAGGCCGTGGGGCGCGGGCACTGAAGCTTTCTTT.